This T cell receptor beta chain is from a study of identical twins. The CDR3 spans 17 residues. Germline V gives CDR1 DFQATT, CDR2 SNEGSKA (reference sequence). Trimming took 5 bases from V and 7 from J; bases not matched to a gene: 15. This clonotype was seen at least ten times. TCRdb re-called the 5' RACE reads with MiXCR, one entry per CDR3 protein. Of hundreds of thousands of distinct CDR3 sequences listed, 7% were seen once; the top ten hold approximately 3.6%. This sample was also put to use in a study of yellow fever vaccine responses in identical twins.

Material for sequencing was memory (CD45RO+) T cells sorted from blood. The chain uses TRBV20-1 and TRBJ2-2; 11 nucleotides line up with TRBD2. The clonotype was recovered from a woman between 18 and 30 years old in good health. The CDR3 coding sequence is TGCAGTGCTCCCCCCCCTTTAGCGGGGGGGCCTGTCGGGGAGCTGTTTTTT. Protein: CSAPPPLAGGPVGELFF.